This T cell receptor beta chain stems from a study of beta chain features in type 1 diabetes. It was via CD45RO/CCR7/CD25/CD127/CD95/CD27 that CD4+ naive, central memory, regulatory and stem cell-like memory cells were sorted. This clone showed up just once. Its antigen is currently unknown. The study, taken as a whole, reports: TCRB CDR3 length was moderately but significantly reduced in all four CD4+ subsets of Type 1 diabetes patients.

This CDR3 has 14 residues. CDR1 and CDR2 from the germline V gene are SEHNR and FQNEAQ (reference sequence). The V end lost 4 bases, the J end lost 5 bases, and 12 bases lay between the germline ends. Every isolated RNA sample was fully reverse transcribed, so sequencing captured expressed TCRB transcripts. TCRdb keeps only in-frame clones here, not all; method: immunoSEQ multiplex PCR. The table has 15,000 to 19,000 clones, 55% to 70% seen once. The rearrangement links TRBV7-9 to TRBJ2-4; no definite D call. Sequenced sample: Tregs from blood. This clonotype was obtained from a man aged 25 to 40 with type 1 diabetes. As DNA, the CDR3 is TGTGCCAGCAGCTCCATTGACTTTCAAAACATTCAGTACTTC. This encodes CASSSIDFQNIQYF.